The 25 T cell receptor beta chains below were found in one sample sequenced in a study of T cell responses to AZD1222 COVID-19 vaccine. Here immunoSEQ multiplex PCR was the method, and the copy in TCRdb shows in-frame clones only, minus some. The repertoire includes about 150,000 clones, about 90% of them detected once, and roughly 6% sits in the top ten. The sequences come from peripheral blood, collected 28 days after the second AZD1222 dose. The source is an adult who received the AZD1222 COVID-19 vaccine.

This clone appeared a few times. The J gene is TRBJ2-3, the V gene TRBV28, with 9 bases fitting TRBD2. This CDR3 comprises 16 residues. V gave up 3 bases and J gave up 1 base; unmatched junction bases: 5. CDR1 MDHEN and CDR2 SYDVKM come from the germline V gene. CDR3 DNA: TGTGCCAGCAGTTTGCTAGCGGGACTTGGCACAGATACGCAGTATTTT. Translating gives CASSLLAGLGTDTQYF.

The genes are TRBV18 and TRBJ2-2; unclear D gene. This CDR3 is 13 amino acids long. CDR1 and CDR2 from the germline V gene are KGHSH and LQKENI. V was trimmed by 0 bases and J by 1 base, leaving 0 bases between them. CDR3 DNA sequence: TGTGCCAGCTCACCACCGAACACCGGGGAGCTGTTTTTT. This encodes CASSPPNTGELFF.

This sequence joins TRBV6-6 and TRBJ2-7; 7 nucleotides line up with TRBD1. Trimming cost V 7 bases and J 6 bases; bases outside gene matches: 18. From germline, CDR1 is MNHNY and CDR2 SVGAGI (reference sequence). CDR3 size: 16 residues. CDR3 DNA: TGTGCCAGCACTCGTACGAAGGCAGGGGGAGTCGGCGAGCAGTACTTC. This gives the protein CASTRTKAGGVGEQYF.

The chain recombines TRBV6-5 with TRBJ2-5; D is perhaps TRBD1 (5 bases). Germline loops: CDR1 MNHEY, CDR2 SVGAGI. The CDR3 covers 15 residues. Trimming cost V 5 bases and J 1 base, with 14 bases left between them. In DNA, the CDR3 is TGTGCCAGCAGTCTCCAAACAGGACCCCAAGAGACCCAGTACTTC. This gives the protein CASSLQTGPQETQYF.

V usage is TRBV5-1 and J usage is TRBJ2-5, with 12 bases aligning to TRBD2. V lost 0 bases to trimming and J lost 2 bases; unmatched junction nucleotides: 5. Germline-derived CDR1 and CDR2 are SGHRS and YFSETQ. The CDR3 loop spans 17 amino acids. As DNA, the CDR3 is TGCGCCAGCAGCTTGGCTGGGCTAGCGGGAGGGCAAGAGACCCAGTACTTC. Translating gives CASSLAGLAGGQETQYF. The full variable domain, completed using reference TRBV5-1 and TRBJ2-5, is KAGVTQTPRYLIKTRGQQVTLSCSPISGHRSVSWYQQTPGQGLQFLFEYFSETQRNKGNFPGRFSGRQFSNSRSEMNVSTLELGDSALYLCASSLAGLAGGQETQYFGPGTRLLVL.

CDR3 in amino acids: CASRRRSREKLFF. CDR3 sequence (DNA): TGTGCCAGCAGACGACGCAGCAGGGAAAAACTGTTTTTT. V gene TRBV5-8 combines with J gene TRBJ1-4; D ambiguous. Germline V gives CDR1 SGHTS, CDR2 YDEGEE. Between the trimmed V and J ends, which lost 5 bases and 8 bases, there was a span of 13 bases. The CDR3 runs 13 residues.

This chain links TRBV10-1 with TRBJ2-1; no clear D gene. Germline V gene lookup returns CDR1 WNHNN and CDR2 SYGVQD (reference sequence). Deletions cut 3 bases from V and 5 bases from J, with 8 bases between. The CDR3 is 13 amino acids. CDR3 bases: TGCGCCAGCAGTGAATCCAGGAACAATGAGCAGTTCTTC. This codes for CASSESRNNEQFF.

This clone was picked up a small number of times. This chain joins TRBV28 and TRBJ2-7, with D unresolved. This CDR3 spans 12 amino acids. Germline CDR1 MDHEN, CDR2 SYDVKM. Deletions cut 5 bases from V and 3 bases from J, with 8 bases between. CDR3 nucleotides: TGTGCCAGCAGTACCCGACGCTACGAGCAGTACTTC. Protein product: CASSTRRYEQYF.

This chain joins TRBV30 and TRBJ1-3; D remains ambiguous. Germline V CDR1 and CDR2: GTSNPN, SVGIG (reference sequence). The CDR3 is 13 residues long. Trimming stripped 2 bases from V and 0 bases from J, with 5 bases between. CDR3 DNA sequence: TGTGCCTGGAGTTGGGGCTCTGGAAACACCATATATTTT. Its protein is CAWSWGSGNTIYF.

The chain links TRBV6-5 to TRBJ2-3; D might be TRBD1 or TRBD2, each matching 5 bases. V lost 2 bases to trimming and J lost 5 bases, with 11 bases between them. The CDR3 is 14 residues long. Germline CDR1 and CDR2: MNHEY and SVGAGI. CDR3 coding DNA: TGTGCCAGCAGTTACGGGGACCCCCAAGATACGCAGTATTTT. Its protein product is CASSYGDPQDTQYF.

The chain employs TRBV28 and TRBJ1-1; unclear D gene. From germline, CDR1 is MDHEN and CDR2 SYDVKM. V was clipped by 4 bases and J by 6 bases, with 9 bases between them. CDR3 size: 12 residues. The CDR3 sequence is CASSSQRAEAFF. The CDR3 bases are TGTGCCAGCAGTTCACAGCGGGCTGAAGCTTTCTTT.

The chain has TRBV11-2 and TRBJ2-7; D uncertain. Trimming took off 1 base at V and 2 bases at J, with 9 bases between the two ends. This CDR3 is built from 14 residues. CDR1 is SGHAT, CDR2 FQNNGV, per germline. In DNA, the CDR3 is TGTGCCAGCAGCTTAGCCCGGGTCGCCTACGAGCAGTACTTC. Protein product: CASSLARVAYEQYF.

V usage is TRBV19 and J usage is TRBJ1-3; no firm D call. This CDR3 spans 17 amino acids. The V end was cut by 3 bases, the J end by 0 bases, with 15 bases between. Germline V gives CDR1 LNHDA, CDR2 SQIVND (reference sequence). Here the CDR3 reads CASSIEQRGSSGNTIYF. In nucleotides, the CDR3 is TGTGCCAGTAGTATTGAACAACGAGGGAGCTCTGGAAACACCATATATTTT.

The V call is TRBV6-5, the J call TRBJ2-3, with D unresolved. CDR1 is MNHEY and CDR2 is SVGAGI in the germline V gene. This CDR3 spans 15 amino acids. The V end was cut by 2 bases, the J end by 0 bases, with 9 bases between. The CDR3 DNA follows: TGTGCCAGCAGTTACAGGATGACTAGCACAGATACGCAGTATTTT. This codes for CASSYRMTSTDTQYF.

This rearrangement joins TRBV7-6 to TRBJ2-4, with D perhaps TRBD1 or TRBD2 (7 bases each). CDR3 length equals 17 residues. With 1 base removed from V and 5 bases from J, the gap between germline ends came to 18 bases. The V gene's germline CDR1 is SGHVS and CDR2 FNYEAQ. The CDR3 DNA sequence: TGTGCCAGCAGCTTAGGGGGGAGGGGGCCGCCGCAAAACATTCAGTACTTC. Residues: CASSLGGRGPPQNIQYF.

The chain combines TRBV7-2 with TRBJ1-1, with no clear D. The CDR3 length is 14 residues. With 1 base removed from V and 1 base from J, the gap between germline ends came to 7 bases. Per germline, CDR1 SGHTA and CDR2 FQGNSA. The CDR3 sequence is CASSLVGGNTEAFF. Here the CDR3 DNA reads TGTGCCAGCAGCTTAGTCGGTGGGAACACTGAAGCTTTCTTT.

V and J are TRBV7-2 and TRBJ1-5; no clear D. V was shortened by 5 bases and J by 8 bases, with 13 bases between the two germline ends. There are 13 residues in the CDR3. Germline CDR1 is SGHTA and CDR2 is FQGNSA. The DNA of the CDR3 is TGTGCCAGCAGCCGATACAGTCAGGAGCCCCAGCATTTT. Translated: CASSRYSQEPQHF.

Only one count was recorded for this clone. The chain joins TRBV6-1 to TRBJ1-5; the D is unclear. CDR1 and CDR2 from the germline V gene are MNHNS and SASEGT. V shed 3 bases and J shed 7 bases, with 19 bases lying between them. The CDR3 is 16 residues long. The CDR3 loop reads CASSESRSGTGQPQHF. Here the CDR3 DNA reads TGTGCCAGCAGTGAGTCGAGGTCCGGAACGGGACAGCCCCAGCATTTT.

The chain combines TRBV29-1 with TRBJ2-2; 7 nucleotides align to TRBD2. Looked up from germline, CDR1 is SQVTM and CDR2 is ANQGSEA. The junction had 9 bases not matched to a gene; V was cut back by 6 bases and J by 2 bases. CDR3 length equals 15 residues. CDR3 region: CSVTQLAPNTGELFF. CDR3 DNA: TGCAGCGTCACCCAACTAGCGCCCAACACCGGGGAGCTGTTTTTT.

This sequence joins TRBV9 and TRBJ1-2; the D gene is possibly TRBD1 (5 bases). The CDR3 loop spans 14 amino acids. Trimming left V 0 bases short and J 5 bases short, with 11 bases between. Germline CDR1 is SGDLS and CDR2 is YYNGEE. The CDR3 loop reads CASSVAGPGYGYTF. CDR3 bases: TGTGCCAGCAGCGTAGCTGGGCCAGGGTATGGCTACACCTTC.

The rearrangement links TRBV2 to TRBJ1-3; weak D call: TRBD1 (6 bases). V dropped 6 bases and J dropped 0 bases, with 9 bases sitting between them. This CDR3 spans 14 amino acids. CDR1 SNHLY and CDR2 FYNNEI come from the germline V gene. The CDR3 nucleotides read TGTGCCAGCAGGGCGGACAGCTCTGGAAACACCATATATTTT. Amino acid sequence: CASRADSSGNTIYF.

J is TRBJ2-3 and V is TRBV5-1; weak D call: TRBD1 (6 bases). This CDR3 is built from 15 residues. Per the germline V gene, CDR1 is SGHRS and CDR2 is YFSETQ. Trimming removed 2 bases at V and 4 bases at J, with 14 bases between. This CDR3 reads CASSFAGESADTQYF. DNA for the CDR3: TGCGCCAGCAGCTTCGCAGGGGAATCCGCAGATACGCAGTATTTT. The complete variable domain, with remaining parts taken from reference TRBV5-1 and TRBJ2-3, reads KAGVTQTPRYLIKTRGQQVTLSCSPISGHRSVSWYQQTPGQGLQFLFEYFSETQRNKGNFPGRFSGRQFSNSRSEMNVSTLELGDSALYLCASSFAGESADTQYFGPGTRLTVL.

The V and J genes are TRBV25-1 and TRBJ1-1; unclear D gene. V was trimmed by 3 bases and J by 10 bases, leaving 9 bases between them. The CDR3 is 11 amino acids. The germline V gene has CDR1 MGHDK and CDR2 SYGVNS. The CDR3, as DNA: TGTGCCAGCAGTGAGAACGCTGGAGCTTTCTTT. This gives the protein CASSENAGAFF.

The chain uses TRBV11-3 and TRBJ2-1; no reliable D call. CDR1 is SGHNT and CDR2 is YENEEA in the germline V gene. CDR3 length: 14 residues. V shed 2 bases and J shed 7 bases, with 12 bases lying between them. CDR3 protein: CASSLNYRLNEQFF. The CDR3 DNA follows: TGTGCCAGCAGCTTAAACTACAGACTTAATGAGCAGTTCTTC.

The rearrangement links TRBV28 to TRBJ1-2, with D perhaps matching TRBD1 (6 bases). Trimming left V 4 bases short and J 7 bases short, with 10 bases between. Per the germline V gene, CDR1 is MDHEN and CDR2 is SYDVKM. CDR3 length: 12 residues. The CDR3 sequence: CASSSTGGGYTF. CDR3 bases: TGTGCCAGCAGTTCGACAGGTGGTGGCTACACCTTC.